The 18 T cell receptor beta chains listed next were all sequenced from one sample in a study of graft-versus-host responses after intestinal transplantation (dated by TCRdb to the early 2020s). These receptors' targets are unknown. The method was the immunoSEQ multiplex PCR assay. TCRdb carries this immuneACCESS record with in-frame sequences only. Its versions omit some clonotypes, under half of them owing to an unresolved V gene in the studies checked, with the rest unexplained. This sample has tens of thousands of clones in its table, and 84% of those were observed once. The top ten hold 0.35% to 0.45% of the sample. Per the publication, the time point label means: cells obtained before transplantation from donor or recipient. Sequencing was performed on unstimulated CD4+ T cells sorted from spleen or lymph node cells, taken before transplant. The receptors shown here come from a human donor who was the organ donor for an intestinal transplant.

The rearrangement joins TRBV28 to TRBJ2-5; 10 nucleotides match TRBD2. Germline V gene data show CDR1 as MDHEN and CDR2 as SYDVKM. The V and J ends lost 6 bases and 2 bases, in that order; junction bases with no gene match: 6. The CDR3 is 15 residues long. CDR3 protein: CASRRSGGAQETQYF. Here the CDR3 DNA reads TGTGCCAGCAGACGGAGCGGGGGGGCACAAGAGACCCAGTACTTC.

The chain has TRBV7-9 and TRBJ1-4; D is undetermined. Per the germline V gene, CDR1 is SEHNR and CDR2 is FQNEAQ (reference sequence). V was trimmed by 1 base and J by 6 bases, leaving 9 bases between them. CDR3 length: 14 amino acids. CDR3 DNA: TGTGCCAGCAGCTTAGGCCAGCGCCATGAAAAACTGTTTTTT. It translates to CASSLGQRHEKLFF. Using reference TRBV7-9 and TRBJ1-4 for the parts outside the CDR3, the full variable domain is DTGVSQNPRHKITKRGQNVTFRCDPISEHNRLYWYRQTLGQGPEFLTYFQNEAQLEKSRLLSDRFSAERPKGSFSTLEIQRTEQGDSAMYLCASSLGQRHEKLFFGSGTQLSVL.

This sequence joins TRBV6-5 and TRBJ2-2, with 15 bases identical to TRBD2. This CDR3 is 16 amino acids long. J was trimmed by 5 bases and V by 4 bases; bases with no gene match: 2. Germline V CDR1 and CDR2: MNHEY, SVGAGI. As DNA, the CDR3 is TGTGCCAGCAGTTGGACTAGCGGGGGGGCGACCGGGGAGCTGTTTTTT. Its translation: CASSWTSGGATGELFF.

The gene calls are TRBV7-8 and TRBJ1-6; D is undetermined. Germline CDR1 reads SGHVS; CDR2 reads FQNEAQ. V dropped 5 bases and J dropped 7 bases, with 12 bases sitting between them. The CDR3 sequence is 14 residues long. The CDR3: CASSPPSENSPLHF. Here the CDR3 DNA reads TGTGCCAGCAGCCCTCCGTCGGAGAATTCACCCCTCCACTTT.

The chain couples TRBV7-8 to TRBJ1-2, with D possibly being TRBD1 (6 bases). This CDR3 comprises 14 residues. V was cut by 5 bases and J by 2 bases, with 12 bases left in between. Germline V lookup: CDR1 SGHVS, CDR2 FQNEAQ. DNA of the CDR3: TGTGCCAGCAGCCGGTCGACAGGCAACTATGGCTACACCTTC. Translating it yields CASSRSTGNYGYTF.

This rearrangement joins TRBV5-8 to TRBJ2-3; no definite D call. Trimming removed 0 bases at V and 5 bases at J, with 16 bases between. From germline, CDR1 is SGHTS and CDR2 YDEGEE. This CDR3 is 16 amino acids long. CDR3 amino acids: CASSLGASYGIDTQYF. The CDR3 coding sequence is TGTGCCAGCAGCTTGGGGGCATCATATGGCATAGATACGCAGTATTTT.

The chain has TRBV10-1 and TRBJ2-4; a weak D match, TRBD2 (6 bases). This CDR3 spans 13 amino acids. Looked up from germline, CDR1 is WNHNN and CDR2 is SYGVQD (reference sequence). V was shortened by 5 bases and J by 8 bases, with 13 bases between the two germline ends. CDR3 sequence: CASSPGGEDIQYF. The CDR3 DNA reads TGCGCCAGCAGTCCGGGTGGGGAGGACATTCAGTACTTC.

The chain couples TRBV6-1 to TRBJ1-4; D not certain. Per germline, CDR1 MNHNS and CDR2 SASEGT. This CDR3 region has 11 residues. The V end lost 6 bases, the J end lost 14 bases, and 13 bases lay between the germline ends. This chain's CDR3 is CASRAGNVLFF. CDR3 nucleotides: TGTGCCAGCAGAGCAGGCAATGTGCTGTTTTTT.

This chain uses TRBV28 with TRBJ1-6, with 8 bases fitting TRBD1. Germline values: CDR1 MDHEN, CDR2 SYDVKM. The CDR3 is 15 amino acids. V lost 4 bases to trimming and J lost 4 bases; unmatched junction nucleotides: 3. CDR3: CASSWRTGYNSPLHF. The CDR3 DNA reads TGTGCCAGCAGTTGGAGGACAGGGTATAATTCACCCCTCCACTTT.

This sequence joins TRBV13 and TRBJ1-1; D gene uncertain. Germline CDR1 and CDR2: PRHDT and FYEKMQ (reference sequence). The CDR3 spans 16 residues. Between the trimmed V and J ends, which lost 2 bases and 3 bases, there was a span of 16 bases. CDR3 sequence (DNA): TGTGCCAGCAGCTTATCCCGCGGCGTGCCGGACACTGAAGCTTTCTTT. Amino acid sequence: CASSLSRGVPDTEAFF.

The chain is built from TRBV19 and TRBJ1-5, with D uncertain. The V end was cut by 1 base, the J end by 5 bases, with 9 bases between. Germline CDR1 is LNHDA and CDR2 is SQIVND (reference sequence). The CDR3 is 14 residues long. The CDR3 sequence is CASSIVGVDQPQHF. CDR3 sequence (DNA): TGTGCCAGTAGTATAGTCGGGGTGGATCAGCCCCAGCATTTT. The full variable domain, with the rest looked up from reference TRBV19 and TRBJ1-5, is DGGITQSPKYLFRKEGQNVTLSCEQNLNHDAMYWYRQDPGQGLRLIYYSQIVNDFQKGDIAEGYSVSREKKESFPLTVTSAQKNPTAFYLCASSIVGVDQPQHFGDGTRLSIL.

The rearrangement links TRBV19 to TRBJ2-5, with TRBD2 matching 12 bases. Trimming at V came to 4 bases and at J to 4 bases, leaving 10 bases not matched to a gene. CDR1 is LNHDA, CDR2 SQIVND, per germline (reference sequence). There are 17 residues in the CDR3. CDR3 in amino acids: CASSNRLAGARGETQYF. In DNA, the CDR3 is TGTGCCAGTAGTAATAGACTAGCGGGGGCCCGGGGAGAGACCCAGTACTTC.

This clone was counted a single time. The DNA for the CDR3 is TGTGCCAGCAGTGCGGAGGGGGCAAGCGGAAACACCATATATTTT. It encodes CASSAEGASGNTIYF. The V call is TRBV6-1, the J call TRBJ1-3; 7 nucleotides agree with TRBD1. This CDR3 contains 15 residues. Germline CDR1 is MNHNS and CDR2 is SASEGT. V was clipped by 4 bases and J by 4 bases; unmatched bases: 7.

J is TRBJ2-1 and V is TRBV7-6, with 9 nucleotides matching TRBD1. Trimming cost V 1 base and J 7 bases; bases outside gene matches: 5. The CDR3 is 15 amino acids. From germline, CDR1 is SGHVS and CDR2 FNYEAQ. CDR3 amino acids: CASSLVEGQGNEQFF. The CDR3 DNA follows: TGTGCCAGCAGCTTAGTCGAGGGACAGGGAAATGAGCAGTTCTTC.

This clone has only one observation. V is TRBV11-2 and J is TRBJ2-7; TRBD1 is a possible D gene (5 bases). The V gene's germline CDR1 is SGHAT and CDR2 FQNNGV. The CDR3 consists of 11 residues. V dropped 10 bases and J dropped 2 bases, with 9 bases sitting between them. This CDR3 reads CATKQAYEQYV. CDR3 in DNA: TGTGCCACCAAACAGGCCTACGAGCAGTACGTC.

The rearrangement uses TRBV9 and TRBJ1-5; no definite D call. CDR1 is SGDLS, CDR2 YYNGEE, per germline. With 0 bases removed from V and 6 bases from J, the gap between germline ends came to 10 bases. The length of the CDR3 is 14 residues. The CDR3 DNA is TGTGCCAGCAGCGTAGAGCCAAATCCTCAGCCCCAGCATTTT. The encoded protein is CASSVEPNPQPQHF.

The chain carries TRBV6-4 and TRBJ2-7, with 8 bases identical to TRBD2. V dropped 4 bases and J dropped 4; count of bases not matched to a gene: 3. Germline CDR1 and CDR2: MRHNA and SNTAGT. CDR3 size: 13 residues. The CDR3 loop reads CASSVGTSYEQYV. Here the CDR3 DNA reads TGTGCCAGCAGTGTGGGGACTAGTTACGAGCAGTACGTC.

The V gene is TRBV4-2, the J gene TRBJ1-6; D uncertain. The CDR3 covers 16 residues. From germline, CDR1 is LGHNA and CDR2 YNFKEQ. With 0 bases removed from V and 2 bases from J, the gap between germline ends came to 8 bases. This CDR3 reads CASSQEAGTYNSPLHF. CDR3 in DNA: TGTGCCAGCAGCCAAGAGGCGGGGACCTATAATTCACCCCTCCACTTT.